These T cell receptor beta chains were read from a single sample in a study of T cell changes during pregnancy in multiple sclerosis. Clones were sequenced by immunoSEQ multiplex PCR, and TCRdb holds only the in-frame ones, with some missing. The sample includes about 46,000 clones, around 92% seen only once; the top ten take around 8.6%. The sequences come from CD8+ T cells from peripheral blood mononuclear cells, collected after pregnancy. These receptors came from a female donor with multiple sclerosis, enrolled in a pregnancy study. Both conserved end residues are part of each CDR3. The order of the fields is clone size, J gene, V gene, D gene, CDR3 protein, CDR3 DNA. D genes are given only for firm matches. The size entry is marked missing in some rows and otherwise reads once, few, many or a size class.

NA	TRBJ1-3	TRBV5-4	TRBD1	CASSFQGATGNTIYF	TGTGCCAGCAGCTTCCAGGGGGCAACTGGAAACACCATATATTTT
NA	TRBJ2-7	TRBV7-9	TRBD1	CASSRPGQPYEQYF	TGTGCCAGCAGCCGACCGGGACAGCCCTACGAGCAGTACTTC
NA	TRBJ2-3	TRBV5-5	TRBD2	CASSFSGSGDTQYF	TGTGCCAGCAGCTTTAGCGGGAGTGGGGATACGCAGTATTTT
medium-sized	TRBJ1-2	TRBV10-2	TRBD1	CASSVSTGGSDGYTF	TGCGCCAGCAGTGTCTCTACAGGGGGCTCGGATGGCTACACCTTC
NA	TRBJ2-5	TRBV27	TRBD1	CASSSQRDRARETQYF	TGTGCCAGCAGTTCGCAGCGGGACAGGGCTCGTGAGACCCAGTACTTC
once	TRBJ1-2	TRBV10-3	NA	CAIRTPAGDGVYGYTF	TGTGCCATCAGGACCCCGGCAGGGGATGGAGTCTATGGCTACACCTTC
NA	TRBJ1-3	TRBV20-1	NA	CSAPLFHTIYF	TGCAGTGCTCCACTCTTCCACACCATATATTTT
NA	TRBJ2-7	TRBV29-1	NA	CSVELSSRGPYEQYF	TGCAGCGTTGAACTGTCCAGTCGAGGGCCTTACGAGCAGTACTTC
NA	TRBJ2-7	TRBV5-6	TRBD1	CASSLGQGRYEQYF	TGTGCCAGCAGCTTGGGACAGGGGAGGTACGAGCAGTACTTC
NA	TRBJ2-2	TRBV5-6	NA	CASSLISNTGELFF	TGTGCCAGCAGCTTGATATCGAACACCGGGGAGCTGTTTTTT
NA	TRBJ1-1	TRBV4-3	NA	CASSQEFRTPNTEAFF	TGCGCCAGCAGCCAAGAGTTTAGGACACCGAACACTGAAGCTTTCTTT
once	TRBJ2-5	TRBV29-1	NA	CSASGRQETQYF	TGCAGCGCTTCGGGCAGACAGGAGACCCAGTACTTC
NA	TRBJ2-3	TRBV27	TRBD2	CASSTYNGLAGSTDTQYF	TGTGCCAGCAGTACCTACAATGGACTAGCTGGAAGCACAGATACGCAGTATTTT
once	TRBJ2-2	TRBV28	NA	CASSPTGNTGELFF	TGTGCCAGCAGCCCCACAGGGAACACCGGGGAGCTGTTTTTT
NA	TRBJ1-1	TRBV7-9	NA	CASSPPGHLNTEAFF	TGTGCCAGCAGCCCACCGGGACACTTGAACACTGAAGCTTTCTTT
NA	TRBJ2-2	TRBV19	NA	CASSPTGGEYTGELFF	TGTGCCAGTAGCCCCACCGGGGGAGAGTACACCGGGGAGCTGTTTTTT
NA	TRBJ2-7	TRBV20-1	NA	CSAWDGGEQYF	TGCAGTGCTTGGGACGGGGGCGAGCAGTACTTC
NA	TRBJ2-7	TRBV2	NA	CASRRDSYEQYF	TGTGCCAGCAGGAGGGACTCCTACGAGCAGTACTTC